The 19 T cell receptor beta chains below all came from one sample that was sequenced in a study of blood T cell repertoires in COVID-19. Repertoires were generated with immunoSEQ multiplex PCR, while TCRdb's copy carries only in-frame clones and drops some. This sample carries tens of thousands of clones, approximately 77% of them seen once, and the ten largest clones take around 2%. The specimen sequenced was peripheral blood. These receptors all stem from a man between 65 and 85 years old with COVID-19, enrolled during active disease.

The rearrangement joins TRBV11-2 to TRBJ2-7, with 9 bases identical to TRBD2. This CDR3 has 15 residues. Germline values: CDR1 SGHAT, CDR2 FQNNGV. The ends lost 6 bases at V and 3 bases at J; junction bases unmatched: 9. CDR3 nucleotides: TGTGCCAGCAGGCCGCTAGCGGGAAGGCTCTACGAGCAGTACTTC. Its translation: CASRPLAGRLYEQYF.

The chain uses TRBV28 and TRBJ1-2; D is unresolved. CDR1 is MDHEN and CDR2 is SYDVKM in the germline V gene. CDR3 size: 14 residues. V was cut by 6 bases and J by 1 base, with 12 bases left in between. CDR3 nucleotides: TGTGCCAGCAGAAAACCTGGAGGTAACTATGGCTACACCTTC. Translating gives CASRKPGGNYGYTF.

This clone was observed once. The chain is built from TRBV6-2 or TRBV6-3 and TRBJ2-5, with D tentatively TRBD2 (6 bases). The J call may be faulty, since TRBJ2-7 better matches the DNA end. The CDR3 is made up of 14 amino acids. Germline lookup yields CDR1 MNHEY and CDR2 SVGEGT. This CDR3 reads CASSRPGSGYEQYF. The CDR3 region has the DNA TGTGCCAGCAGTAGACCTGGTAGCGGCTACGAGCAGTACTTC.

This chain joins TRBV7-2 and TRBJ1-1; TRBD1 is a possible D gene (6 bases). Trimming stripped 1 base from V and 1 base from J, with 10 bases between. The CDR3 length is 15 residues. Germline V gene data show CDR1 as SGHTA and CDR2 as FQGNSA. The CDR3 DNA reads TGTGCCAGCAGCTTAGTGACAGGAACGAACACTGAAGCTTTCTTT. Protein sequence: CASSLVTGTNTEAFF.

As regards this clone: Other DNA sequences within the sample encode an identical CDR3. The genes are TRBV5-1 and TRBJ1-1; possibly TRBD1 for D (5 bases). This CDR3 region has 14 residues. Germline CDR1 is SGHRS and CDR2 is YFSETQ. The V and J ends lost 2 bases and 0 bases respectively, with 8 bases between them. The CDR3 DNA reads as TGCGCCAGCAGCTTAGCAGGGATGAACACTGAAGCTTTCTTT. This sequence encodes CASSLAGMNTEAFF.

The chain links TRBV2 to TRBJ1-5; D perhaps matches TRBD1 (5 bases). This CDR3 region has 12 residues. CDR1 and CDR2 from the germline V gene are SNHLY and FYNNEI. V was cut by 3 bases and J by 5 bases, with 5 bases left in between. Here the CDR3 reads CASSDRDQPQHF. DNA of the CDR3: TGTGCCAGCAGTGACAGGGATCAGCCCCAGCATTTT.

V and J are TRBV6-5 and TRBJ2-1; 11 nucleotides align to TRBD2. Germline V lookup: CDR1 MNHEY, CDR2 SVGAGI. CDR3 length equals 16 residues. V gave up 0 bases and J gave up 5 bases; unmatched junction bases: 3. This chain's CDR3 is CASSYSGTSGNNEQFF. CDR3 bases: TGTGCCAGCAGTTACTCGGGGACTAGCGGAAACAATGAGCAGTTCTTC.

This clone showed up just once. This chain connects TRBV9 to TRBJ1-3; a weak D match, TRBD1 (5 bases). The germline V gene encodes CDR1 SGDLS and CDR2 YYNGEE. The CDR3 covers 14 residues. Trimming took 0 bases from V and 4 from J, leaving 8 bases between them. The CDR3 here is CASSVEGRGNTIYF. CDR3 in DNA: TGTGCCAGCAGCGTAGAGGGGCGCGGAAACACCATATATTTT.

The genes are TRBV28 and TRBJ2-1, with TRBD1 identical over 9 bases. Trimming removed 1 base from V and 7 bases from J; junction bases left unmatched: 5. Germline V lookup: CDR1 MDHEN, CDR2 SYDVKM. The CDR3 sequence is 15 residues long. CDR3 protein: CASSLLQGAKNEQFF. CDR3 bases: TGTGCCAGCAGTTTATTACAGGGGGCTAAAAATGAGCAGTTCTTC.

This rearrangement joins TRBV7-2 to TRBJ2-7; TRBD1 matches 8 bases. J lost 3 bases, V lost 5 bases, and 9 bases had no gene match. The germline V gene has CDR1 SGHTA and CDR2 FQGNSA. This CDR3 spans 15 amino acids. The CDR3 is CASSPTGTGVYEQYF. DNA of the CDR3: TGTGCCAGCAGCCCTACCGGGACAGGTGTCTACGAGCAGTACTTC.

In this sample, this clone turned up many times. The chain carries TRBV19 and TRBJ1-5, with 10 bases fitting TRBD1. Germline CDR1 and CDR2: LNHDA and SQIVND (reference sequence). This CDR3 spans 14 amino acids. Germline trimming cut 5 bases from V and 2 bases from J; bases unmatched to any gene: 0. The CDR3 sequence is CASSGTGGNQPQHF. CDR3 bases: TGTGCCAGTAGTGGGACAGGGGGCAATCAGCCCCAGCATTTT.

This rearrangement joins TRBV4-1 to TRBJ1-3; TRBD1 might be the D (5 bases). Germline CDR1 MGHRA, CDR2 YSYEKL. This CDR3 comprises 18 residues. With 4 bases removed from V and 2 bases from J, the gap between germline ends came to 21 bases. The CDR3 bases are TGCGCCAGCAGCCTGCACCCCGTTGGGGGGTTGCCTGGAAACACCATATATTTT. The encoded protein is CASSLHPVGGLPGNTIYF.

This clone was detected once. V usage is TRBV24-1 and J usage is TRBJ2-2; perhaps TRBD2 as D (5 bases). The CDR3 covers 14 residues. Germline V lookup: CDR1 KGHDR, CDR2 SFDVKD. V was cut by 3 bases and J by 5 bases, with 9 bases left in between. CDR3 sequence reads: CATSDNRRTGELFF. DNA of the CDR3: TGTGCCACCAGTGATAATAGGAGGACCGGGGAGCTGTTTTTT.

This clone has a single count. The chain joins TRBV4-2 to TRBJ2-1; D may be TRBD2 (6 bases). V was shortened by 0 bases and J by 7 bases, with 16 bases between the two germline ends. CDR1 and CDR2 (germline): LGHNA, YNFKEQ. CDR3 length equals 16 residues. Here the CDR3 reads CASSQDRGTQVNEQFF. The CDR3 DNA reads as TGTGCCAGCAGCCAAGATCGGGGGACTCAAGTGAATGAGCAGTTCTTC.

The V and J genes are TRBV27 and TRBJ2-3, with D hard to call. V gave up 4 bases and J gave up 6 bases, with 11 bases separating them. The CDR3 covers 13 residues. From germline, CDR1 is MNHEY and CDR2 SMNVEV (reference sequence). The CDR3 region has the DNA TGTGCCAGCAGTTACGCAACCAGGGATACGCAGTATTTT. Translation: CASSYATRDTQYF.

V usage is TRBV9 and J usage is TRBJ1-2; tentative D call: TRBD1 (6 bases). V gave up 3 bases and J gave up 0 bases, with 27 bases separating them. There are 20 residues in the CDR3. CDR1 SGDLS and CDR2 YYNGEE come from the germline V gene. The CDR3 region has the DNA TGTGCCAGCAGCGGACTCGTACGGGGGAGGGGGACTATCGCTAACTATGGCTACACCTTC. Its protein product is CASSGLVRGRGTIANYGYTF.

DNA of the CDR3: TGTGCCAGCACCCGTGGGGGGATAGCAACGGCCGGGGAGCTGTTTTTT. Translated: CASTRGGIATAGELFF. The rearrangement links TRBV7-2 to TRBJ2-2; D might be TRBD2 (6 bases). The CDR3 sequence is 16 residues long. The germline V gene has CDR1 SGHTA and CDR2 FQGNSA. Trimming stripped 7 bases from V and 6 bases from J, with 21 bases between.

The J gene is TRBJ2-7, the V gene TRBV4-3, with 7 positions matching TRBD1. CDR1 LGHNA and CDR2 YSLEER come from the germline V gene. The CDR3 loop spans 13 amino acids. Unmatched junction bases numbered 3, after V lost 1 base and J lost 6 bases. The CDR3: CASSQGAGGEQYF. For the CDR3, the DNA is TGCGCCAGCAGCCAAGGGGCAGGGGGCGAGCAGTACTTC.

This chain links TRBV3-1 (or the pseudogene TRBV3-2) with TRBJ2-7, with TRBD2 matching 10 bases. The CDR3 is made up of 15 amino acids. V trimming: 1 base; J trimming: 2 bases; junction bases outside the gene matches: 2. In germline, CDR1 is LGHDT, CDR2 YNNKEL (reference sequence). The CDR3 DNA is TGTGCCAGCAGCCAAGTAGCGGGAGGACCCTACGAGCAGTACTTC. Protein product: CASSQVAGGPYEQYF.